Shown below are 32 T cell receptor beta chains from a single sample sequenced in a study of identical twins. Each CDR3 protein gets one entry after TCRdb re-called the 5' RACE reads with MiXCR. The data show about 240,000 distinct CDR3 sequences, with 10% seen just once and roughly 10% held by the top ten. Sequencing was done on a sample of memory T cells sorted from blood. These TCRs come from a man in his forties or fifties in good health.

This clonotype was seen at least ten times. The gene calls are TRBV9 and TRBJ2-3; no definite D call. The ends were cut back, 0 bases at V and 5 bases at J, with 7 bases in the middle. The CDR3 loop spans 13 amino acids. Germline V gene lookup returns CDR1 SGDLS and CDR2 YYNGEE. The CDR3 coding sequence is TGTGCCAGCAGCGTAGCTCTAGAAGATACGCAGTATTTT. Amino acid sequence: CASSVALEDTQYF.

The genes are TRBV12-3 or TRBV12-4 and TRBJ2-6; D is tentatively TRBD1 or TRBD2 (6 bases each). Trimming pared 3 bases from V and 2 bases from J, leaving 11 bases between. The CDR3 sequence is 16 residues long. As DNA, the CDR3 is TGTGCCAGCAGTTTGGGGGGCGGGACTGGGGCCAACGTCCTGACTTTC. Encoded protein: CASSLGGGTGANVLTF.

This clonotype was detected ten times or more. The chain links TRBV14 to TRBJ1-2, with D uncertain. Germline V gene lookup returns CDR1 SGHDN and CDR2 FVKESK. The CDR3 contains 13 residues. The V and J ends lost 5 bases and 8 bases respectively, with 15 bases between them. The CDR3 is CASSFSRLEGYTF. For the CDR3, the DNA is TGTGCCAGCAGCTTTTCTAGGTTGGAGGGCTACACCTTC.

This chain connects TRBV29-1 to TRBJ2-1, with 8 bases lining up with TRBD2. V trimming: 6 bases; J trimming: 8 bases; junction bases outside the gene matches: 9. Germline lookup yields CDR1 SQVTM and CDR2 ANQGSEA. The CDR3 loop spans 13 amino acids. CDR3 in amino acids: CSVLSGTGYEQFF. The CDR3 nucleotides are TGCAGCGTCCTTAGCGGGACGGGGTATGAGCAGTTCTTC.

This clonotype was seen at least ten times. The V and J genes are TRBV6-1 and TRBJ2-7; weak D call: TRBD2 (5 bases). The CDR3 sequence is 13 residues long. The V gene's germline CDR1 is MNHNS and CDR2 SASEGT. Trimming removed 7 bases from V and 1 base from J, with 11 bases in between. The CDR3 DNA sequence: TGTGCCAGCAATGTACGGGGTTCCTACGAGCAGTACTTC. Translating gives CASNVRGSYEQYF.

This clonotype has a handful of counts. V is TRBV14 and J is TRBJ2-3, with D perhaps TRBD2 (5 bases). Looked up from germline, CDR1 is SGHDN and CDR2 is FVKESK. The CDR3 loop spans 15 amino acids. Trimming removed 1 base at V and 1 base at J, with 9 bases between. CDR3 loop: CASSQVARGTDTQYF. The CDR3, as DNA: TGTGCCAGCAGCCAAGTAGCGCGCGGCACAGATACGCAGTATTTT. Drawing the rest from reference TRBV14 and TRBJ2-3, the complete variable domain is EAGVTQFPSHSVIEKGQTVTLRCDPISGHDNLYWYRRVMGKEIKFLLHFVKESKQDESGMPNNRFLAERTGGTYSTLKVQPAELEDSGVYFCASSQVARGTDTQYFGPGTRLTVL.

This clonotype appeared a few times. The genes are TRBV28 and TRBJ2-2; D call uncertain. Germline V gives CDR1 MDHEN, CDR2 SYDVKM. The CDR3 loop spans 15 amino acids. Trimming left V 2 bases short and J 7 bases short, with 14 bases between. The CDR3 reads CASSLPHQGSGELFF. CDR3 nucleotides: TGTGCCAGCAGTTTACCACACCAAGGTAGCGGGGAGCTGTTTTTT.

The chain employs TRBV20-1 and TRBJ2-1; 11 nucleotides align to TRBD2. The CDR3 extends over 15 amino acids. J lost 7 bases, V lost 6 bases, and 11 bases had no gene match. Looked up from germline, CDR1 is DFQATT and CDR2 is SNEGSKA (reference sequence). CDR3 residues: CSAGLSGRAGNEQFF. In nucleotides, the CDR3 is TGCAGTGCCGGACTTAGCGGGAGGGCAGGGAATGAGCAGTTCTTC.

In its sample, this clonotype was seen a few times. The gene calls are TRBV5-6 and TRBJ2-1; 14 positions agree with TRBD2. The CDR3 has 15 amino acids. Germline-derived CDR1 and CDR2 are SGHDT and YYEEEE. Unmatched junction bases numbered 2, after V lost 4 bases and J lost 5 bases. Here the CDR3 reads CASSRLAGGHNEQFF. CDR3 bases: TGTGCCAGCAGCCGACTAGCGGGAGGGCACAATGAGCAGTTCTTC.

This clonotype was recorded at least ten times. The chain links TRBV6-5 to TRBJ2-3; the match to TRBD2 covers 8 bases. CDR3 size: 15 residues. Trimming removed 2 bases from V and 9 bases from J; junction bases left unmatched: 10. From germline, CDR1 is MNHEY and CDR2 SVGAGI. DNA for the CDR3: TGTGCCAGCAGTTACCTCGCGGGGGGCCAGGTGACGCAGTATTTT. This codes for CASSYLAGGQVTQYF.

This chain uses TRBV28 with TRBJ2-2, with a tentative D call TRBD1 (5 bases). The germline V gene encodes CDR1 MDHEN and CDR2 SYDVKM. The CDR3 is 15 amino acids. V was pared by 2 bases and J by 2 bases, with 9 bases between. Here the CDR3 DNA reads TGTGCCAGCAGTTTAGGACATCACAACACCGGGGAGCTGTTTTTT. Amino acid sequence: CASSLGHHNTGELFF. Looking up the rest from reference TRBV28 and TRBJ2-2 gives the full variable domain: DVKVTQSSRYLVKRTGEKVFLECVQDMDHENMFWYRQDPGLGLRLIYFSYDVKMKEKGDIPEGYSVSREKKERFSLILESASTNQTSMYLCASSLGHHNTGELFFGEGSRLTVL.

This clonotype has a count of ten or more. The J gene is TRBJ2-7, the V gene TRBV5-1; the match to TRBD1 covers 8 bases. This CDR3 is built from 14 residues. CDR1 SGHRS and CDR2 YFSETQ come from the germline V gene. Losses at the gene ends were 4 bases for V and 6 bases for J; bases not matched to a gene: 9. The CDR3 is CASSQRTGNGEQYF. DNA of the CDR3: TGCGCCAGCAGCCAGAGGACAGGGAATGGCGAGCAGTACTTC.

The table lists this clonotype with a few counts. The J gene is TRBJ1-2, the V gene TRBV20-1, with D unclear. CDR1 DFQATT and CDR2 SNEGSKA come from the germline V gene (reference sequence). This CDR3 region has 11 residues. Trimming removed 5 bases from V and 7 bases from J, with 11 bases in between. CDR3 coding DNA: TGCAGTGCTTCCCCTTCTCGTGGCTACACCTTC. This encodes CSASPSRGYTF.

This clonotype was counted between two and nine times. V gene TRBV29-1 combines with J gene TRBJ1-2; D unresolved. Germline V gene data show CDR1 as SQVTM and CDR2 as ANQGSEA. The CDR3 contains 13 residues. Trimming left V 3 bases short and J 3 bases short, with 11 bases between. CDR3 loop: CSVDLMGHYGYTF. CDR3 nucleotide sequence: TGCAGCGTTGACTTGATGGGCCACTATGGCTACACCTTC.

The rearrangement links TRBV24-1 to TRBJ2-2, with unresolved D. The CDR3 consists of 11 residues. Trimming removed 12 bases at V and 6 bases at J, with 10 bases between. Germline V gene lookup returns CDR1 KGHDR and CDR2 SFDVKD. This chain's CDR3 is CAPSSSGELFF. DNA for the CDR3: TGTGCCCCGTCGTCCTCCGGGGAGCTGTTTTTT.

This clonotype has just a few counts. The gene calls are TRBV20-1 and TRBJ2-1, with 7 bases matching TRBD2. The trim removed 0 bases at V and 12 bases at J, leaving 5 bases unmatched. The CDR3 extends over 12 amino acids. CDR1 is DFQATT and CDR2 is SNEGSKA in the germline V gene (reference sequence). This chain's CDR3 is CSARDMTSPQFF. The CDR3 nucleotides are TGCAGTGCTAGAGATATGACTAGCCCGCAGTTCTTC.

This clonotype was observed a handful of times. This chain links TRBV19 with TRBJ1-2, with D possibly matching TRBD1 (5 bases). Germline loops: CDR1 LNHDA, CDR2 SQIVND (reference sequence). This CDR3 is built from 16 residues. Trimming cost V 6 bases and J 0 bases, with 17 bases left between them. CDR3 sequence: CASSLGLLSANYGYTF. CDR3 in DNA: TGTGCCAGTAGCCTGGGACTCCTCTCAGCTAACTATGGCTACACCTTC.

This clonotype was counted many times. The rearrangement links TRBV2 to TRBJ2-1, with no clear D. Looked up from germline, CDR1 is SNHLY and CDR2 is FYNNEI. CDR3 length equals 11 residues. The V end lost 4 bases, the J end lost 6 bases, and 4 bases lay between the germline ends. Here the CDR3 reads CASSVRNEQFF. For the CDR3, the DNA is TGTGCCAGCAGTGTACGCAATGAGCAGTTCTTC.

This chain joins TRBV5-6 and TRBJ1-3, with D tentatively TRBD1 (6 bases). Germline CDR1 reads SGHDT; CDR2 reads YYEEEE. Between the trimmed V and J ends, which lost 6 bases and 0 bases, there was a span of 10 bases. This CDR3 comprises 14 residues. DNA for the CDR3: TGTGCCAGCACCCGGGACATCTCTGGAAACACCATATATTTT. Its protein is CASTRDISGNTIYF.

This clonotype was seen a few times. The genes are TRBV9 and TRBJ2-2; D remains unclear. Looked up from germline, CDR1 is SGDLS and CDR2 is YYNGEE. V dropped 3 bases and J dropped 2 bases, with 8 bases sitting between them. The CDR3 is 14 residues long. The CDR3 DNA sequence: TGTGCCAGCAGCGCCCTTTACAACACCGGGGAGCTGTTTTTT. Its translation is CASSALYNTGELFF.

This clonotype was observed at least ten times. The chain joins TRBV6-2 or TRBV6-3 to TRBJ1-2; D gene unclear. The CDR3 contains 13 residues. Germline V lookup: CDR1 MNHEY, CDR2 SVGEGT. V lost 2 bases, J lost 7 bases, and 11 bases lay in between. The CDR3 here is CASSYGIVGGYTF. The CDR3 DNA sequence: TGTGCCAGCAGTTACGGTATCGTGGGTGGCTACACCTTC.

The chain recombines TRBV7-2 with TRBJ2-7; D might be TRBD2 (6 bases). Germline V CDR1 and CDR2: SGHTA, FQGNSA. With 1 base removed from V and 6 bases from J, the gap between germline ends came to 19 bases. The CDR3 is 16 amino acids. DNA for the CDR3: TGTGCCAGCAGCTTAGATGGTTCTCGAGGGACTCTCGAGCAGTACTTC. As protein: CASSLDGSRGTLEQYF.

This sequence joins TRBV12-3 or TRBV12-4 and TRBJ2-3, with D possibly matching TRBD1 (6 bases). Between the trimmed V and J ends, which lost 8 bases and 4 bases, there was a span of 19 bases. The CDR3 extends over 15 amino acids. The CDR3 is CASGLLQGSPDTQYF. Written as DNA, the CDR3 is TGTGCCAGCGGGCTTTTACAGGGTTCCCCAGATACGCAGTATTTT.

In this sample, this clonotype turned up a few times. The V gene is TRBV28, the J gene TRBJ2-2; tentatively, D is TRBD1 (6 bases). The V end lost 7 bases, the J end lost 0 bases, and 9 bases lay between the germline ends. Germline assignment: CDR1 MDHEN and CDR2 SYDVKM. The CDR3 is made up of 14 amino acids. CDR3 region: CASNQGPNTGELFF. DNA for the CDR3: TGTGCCAGCAATCAGGGGCCGAACACCGGGGAGCTGTTTTTT.

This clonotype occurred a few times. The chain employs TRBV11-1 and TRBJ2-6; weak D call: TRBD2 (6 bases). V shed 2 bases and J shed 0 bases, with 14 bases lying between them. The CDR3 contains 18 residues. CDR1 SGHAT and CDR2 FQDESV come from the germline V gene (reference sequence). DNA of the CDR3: TGTGCCAGCAGCTTAACCCGGGGGTTCTCCTCTGGGGCCAACGTCCTGACTTTC. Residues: CASSLTRGFSSGANVLTF.

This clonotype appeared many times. CDR3 nucleotides: TGCGCCAGCAGCTCCGAGGGGACAGGGGTTGGCTACACCTTC. Protein sequence: CASSSEGTGVGYTF. The rearrangement joins TRBV5-1 to TRBJ1-2; 10 bases line up with TRBD1. Per the germline V gene, CDR1 is SGHRS and CDR2 is YFSETQ. The CDR3 runs to 14 residues. The V segment lost 3 bases and the J segment 7 bases; nucleotides outside the gene matches: 6.

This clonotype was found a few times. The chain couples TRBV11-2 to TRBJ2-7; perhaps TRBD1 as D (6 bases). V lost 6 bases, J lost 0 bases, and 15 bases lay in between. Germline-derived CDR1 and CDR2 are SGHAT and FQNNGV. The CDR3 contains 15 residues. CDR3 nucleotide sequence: TGTGCCAGCAGGCCACTACGACAGGTCTCCTACGAGCAGTACTTC. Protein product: CASRPLRQVSYEQYF. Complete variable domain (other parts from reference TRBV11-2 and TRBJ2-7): EAGVAQSPRYKIIEKRQSVAFWCNPISGHATLYWYQQILGQGPKLLIQFQNNGVVDDSQLPKDRFSAERLKGVDSTLKIQPAKLEDSAVYLCASRPLRQVSYEQYFGPGTRLTVT.

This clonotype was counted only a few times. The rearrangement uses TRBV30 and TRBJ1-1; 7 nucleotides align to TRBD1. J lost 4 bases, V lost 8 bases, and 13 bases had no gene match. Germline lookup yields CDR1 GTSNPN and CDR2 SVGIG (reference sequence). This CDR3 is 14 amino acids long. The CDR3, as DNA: TGTGCCCTTGTTAAGTTCACAGGGGTCACTGAAGCTTTCTTT. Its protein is CALVKFTGVTEAFF.

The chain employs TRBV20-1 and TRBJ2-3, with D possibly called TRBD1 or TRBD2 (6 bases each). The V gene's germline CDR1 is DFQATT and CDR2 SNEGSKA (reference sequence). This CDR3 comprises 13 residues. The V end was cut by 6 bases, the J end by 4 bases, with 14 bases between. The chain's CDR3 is CSARGPWSDTQYF. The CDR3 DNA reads TGCAGTGCCCGGGGGCCGTGGTCAGATACGCAGTATTTT.

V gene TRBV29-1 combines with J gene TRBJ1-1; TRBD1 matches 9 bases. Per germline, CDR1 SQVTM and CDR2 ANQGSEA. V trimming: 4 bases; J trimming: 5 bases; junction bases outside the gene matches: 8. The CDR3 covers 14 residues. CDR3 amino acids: CSVVRTGGVTEAFF. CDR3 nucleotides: TGCAGCGTTGTTCGTACAGGGGGCGTGACTGAAGCTTTCTTT.

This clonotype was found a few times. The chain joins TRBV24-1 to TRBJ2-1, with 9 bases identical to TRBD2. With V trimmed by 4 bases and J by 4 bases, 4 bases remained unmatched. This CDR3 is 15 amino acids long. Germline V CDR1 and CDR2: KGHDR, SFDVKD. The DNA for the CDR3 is TGTGCCACCAGTGAATCTCTAGCGGGGTACAATGAGCAGTTCTTC. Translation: CATSESLAGYNEQFF.

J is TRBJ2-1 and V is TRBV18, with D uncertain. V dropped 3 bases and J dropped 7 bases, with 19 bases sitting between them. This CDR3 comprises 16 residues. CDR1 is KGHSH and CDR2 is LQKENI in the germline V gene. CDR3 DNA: TGTGCCAGCTCACCTTTTTTCGGGTGGAATGGTAATGAGCAGTTCTTC. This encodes CASSPFFGWNGNEQFF.